What follows describes a single T cell receptor beta chain. Recruitment covered roughly 22 US areas and drew participants whose ages spanned about 18 to 100 years. This sample is drawn from a study of blood T cell repertoires in COVID-19. The wider study: The United States, Italy and Spain provided the acute and convalescent COVID-19 samples.

Germline CDR1 LGHNA, CDR2 YNFKEQ. Trimming left V 1 base short and J 4 bases short, with 14 bases between. The CDR3 contains 16 residues. In the authors' workflow: Estimation of nucleated cell counts was performed using reference gene primer amplification. Method: immunoSEQ multiplex PCR; TCRdb's copy keeps in-frame clones and lacks some. V, J and clone size reflect that table, while D and trimming were determined from the DNA. Among about 130,000 clones, roughly 80% were seen once, and the ten largest hold approximately 9.1%. The chain joins TRBV4-2 to TRBJ1-3, with D perhaps TRBD1 (6 bases). The sequence came from a man aged 45-65 years who had recovered from COVID-19. The sequencing input was PBMCs or T cells enriched from blood (not recorded which). The CDR3 DNA reads TGTGCCAGCAGCCAAGGGGGGGGCTCAGCCGGAAACACCATATATTTT. Protein product: CASSQGGGSAGNTIYF.